This TCR beta chain was observed in a study of breast tumors, draining lymph nodes, adjacent tissues. The study, taken as a whole, reports: Compared with lymph nodes, tumors were less diverse; compared with nontumor tissue, more.

About this clonotype itself: Its antigen remains unknown.

The CDR3 is 16 amino acids. V was pared by 5 bases and J by 1 base, with 6 bases of the junction left unmatched. CDR1 is SNHLY, CDR2 FYNNEI, per germline. TCRdb analysed the multiplex PCR reads with MiXCR anew, one entry per CDR3 protein. The table lists tens of thousands of distinct CDR3 sequences, more than 50% of them singletons. The sequenced material came from breast tumor tissue. The rearrangement uses TRBV2 and TRBJ2-3, with 10 bases aligning to TRBD2. This clonotype was sampled from a female donor with breast cancer. Some clones in this sample may be carry-over from other donors' samples. CDR3 sequence: CASSRSGRARTDTQYF. The CDR3 DNA follows: TGTGCCAGCAGTAGGAGCGGGAGGGCGCGCACAGATACGCAGTATTTT.